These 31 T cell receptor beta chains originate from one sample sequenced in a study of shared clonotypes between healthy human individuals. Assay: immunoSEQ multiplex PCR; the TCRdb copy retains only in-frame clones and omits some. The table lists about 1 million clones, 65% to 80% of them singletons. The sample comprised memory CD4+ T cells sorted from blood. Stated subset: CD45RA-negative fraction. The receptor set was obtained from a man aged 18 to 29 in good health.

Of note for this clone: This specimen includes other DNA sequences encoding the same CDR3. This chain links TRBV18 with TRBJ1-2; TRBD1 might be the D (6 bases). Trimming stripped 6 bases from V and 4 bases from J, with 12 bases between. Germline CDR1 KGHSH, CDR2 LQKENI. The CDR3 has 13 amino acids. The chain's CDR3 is CASSPGQTYGYTF. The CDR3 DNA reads TGTGCCAGCTCCCCCGGACAGACCTATGGCTACACCTTC. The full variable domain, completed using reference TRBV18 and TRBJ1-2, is NAGVMQNPRHLVRRRGQEARLRCSPMKGHSHVYWYRQLPEEGLKFMVYLQKENIIDESGMPKERFSAEFPKEGPSILRIQQVVRGDSAAYFCASSPGQTYGYTFGSGTRLTVV.

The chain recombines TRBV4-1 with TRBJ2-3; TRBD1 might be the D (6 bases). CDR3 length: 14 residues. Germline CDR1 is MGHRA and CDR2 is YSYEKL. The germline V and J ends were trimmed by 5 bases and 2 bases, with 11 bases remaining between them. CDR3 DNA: TGCGCCAGCAGCACGGGACACCTCACAGATACGCAGTATTTT. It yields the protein CASSTGHLTDTQYF.

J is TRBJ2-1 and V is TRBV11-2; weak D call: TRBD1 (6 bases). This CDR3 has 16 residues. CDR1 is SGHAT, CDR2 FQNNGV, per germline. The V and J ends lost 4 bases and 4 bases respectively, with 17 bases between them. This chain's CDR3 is CASSSPGQTTYNEQFF. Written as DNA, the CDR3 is TGTGCCAGCAGCTCCCCCGGACAGACCACTTACAATGAGCAGTTCTTC.

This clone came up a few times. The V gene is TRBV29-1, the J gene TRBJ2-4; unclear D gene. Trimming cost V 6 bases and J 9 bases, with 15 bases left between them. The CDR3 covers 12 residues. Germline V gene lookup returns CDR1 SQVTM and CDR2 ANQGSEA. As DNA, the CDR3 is TGCAGCGTAGAGCCTTCAGTCGGCATTCAGTACTTC. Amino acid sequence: CSVEPSVGIQYF.

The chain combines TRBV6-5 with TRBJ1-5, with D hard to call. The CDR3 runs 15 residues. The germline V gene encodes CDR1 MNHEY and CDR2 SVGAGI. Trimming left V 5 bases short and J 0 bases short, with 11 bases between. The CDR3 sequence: CASSLLQYSNQPQHF. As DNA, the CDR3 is TGTGCCAGCAGTCTCCTCCAATATAGCAATCAGCCCCAGCATTTT.

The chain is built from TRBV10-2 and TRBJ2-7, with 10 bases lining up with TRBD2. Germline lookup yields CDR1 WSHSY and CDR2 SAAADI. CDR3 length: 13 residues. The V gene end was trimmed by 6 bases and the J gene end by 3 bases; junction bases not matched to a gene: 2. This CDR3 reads CASRASGSYEQYF. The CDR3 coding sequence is TGCGCCAGCAGGGCTAGCGGGAGCTACGAGCAGTACTTC.

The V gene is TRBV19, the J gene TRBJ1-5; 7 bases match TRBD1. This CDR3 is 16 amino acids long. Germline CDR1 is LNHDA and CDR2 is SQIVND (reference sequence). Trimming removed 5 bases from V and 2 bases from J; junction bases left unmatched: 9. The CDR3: CASSSTGDQGNQPQHF. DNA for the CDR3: TGTGCCAGTAGTTCCACAGGGGACCAAGGCAATCAGCCCCAGCATTTT.

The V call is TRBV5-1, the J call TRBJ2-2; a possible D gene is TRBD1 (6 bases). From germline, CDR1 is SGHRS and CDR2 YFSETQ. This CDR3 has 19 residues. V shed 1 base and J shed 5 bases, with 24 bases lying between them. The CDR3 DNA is TGCGCCAGCAGCTTGCCTACGACCGGGACAAAATCAGTGACCGGGGAGCTGTTTTTT. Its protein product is CASSLPTTGTKSVTGELFF.

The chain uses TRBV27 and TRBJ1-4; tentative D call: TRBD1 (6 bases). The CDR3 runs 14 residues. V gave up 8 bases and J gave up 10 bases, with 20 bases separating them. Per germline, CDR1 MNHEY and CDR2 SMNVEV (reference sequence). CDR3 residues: CASHPPGARGKLFF. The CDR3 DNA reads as TGTGCCAGCCATCCGCCGGGGGCCCGTGGAAAACTGTTTTTT.

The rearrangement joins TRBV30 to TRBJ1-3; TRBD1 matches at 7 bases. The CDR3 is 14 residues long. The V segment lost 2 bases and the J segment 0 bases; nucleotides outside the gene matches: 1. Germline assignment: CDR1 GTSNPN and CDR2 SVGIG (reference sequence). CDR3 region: CAWSKGASGNTIYF. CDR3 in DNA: TGTGCCTGGAGTAAGGGGGCCTCTGGAAACACCATATATTTT.

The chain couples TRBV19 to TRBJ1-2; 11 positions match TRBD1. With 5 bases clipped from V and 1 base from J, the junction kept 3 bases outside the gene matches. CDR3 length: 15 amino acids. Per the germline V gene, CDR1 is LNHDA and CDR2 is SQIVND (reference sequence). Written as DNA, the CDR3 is TGTGCCAGTAGTCGAGGGACAGGGGGTAACTATGGCTACACCTTC. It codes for CASSRGTGGNYGYTF.

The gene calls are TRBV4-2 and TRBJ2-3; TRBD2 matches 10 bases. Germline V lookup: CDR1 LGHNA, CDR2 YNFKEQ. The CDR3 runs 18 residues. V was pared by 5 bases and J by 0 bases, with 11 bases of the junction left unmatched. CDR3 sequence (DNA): TGTGCCAGCAGCGATACCGGGACTAGCGTGACTAGCACAGATACGCAGTATTTT. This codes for CASSDTGTSVTSTDTQYF.

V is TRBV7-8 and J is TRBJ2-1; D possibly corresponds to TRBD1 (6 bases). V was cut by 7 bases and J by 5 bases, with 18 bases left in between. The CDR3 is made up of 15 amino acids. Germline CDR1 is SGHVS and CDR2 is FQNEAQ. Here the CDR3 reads CASTVSGQSNNEQFF. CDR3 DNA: TGTGCCAGCACCGTCTCTGGACAGTCCAACAATGAGCAGTTCTTC.

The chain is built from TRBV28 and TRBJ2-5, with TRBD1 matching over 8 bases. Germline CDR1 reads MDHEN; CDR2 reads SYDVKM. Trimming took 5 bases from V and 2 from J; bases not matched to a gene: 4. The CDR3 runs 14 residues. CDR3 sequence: CASSRTGIQETQYF. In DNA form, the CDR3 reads TGTGCCAGCAGTCGGACAGGGATACAAGAGACCCAGTACTTC.

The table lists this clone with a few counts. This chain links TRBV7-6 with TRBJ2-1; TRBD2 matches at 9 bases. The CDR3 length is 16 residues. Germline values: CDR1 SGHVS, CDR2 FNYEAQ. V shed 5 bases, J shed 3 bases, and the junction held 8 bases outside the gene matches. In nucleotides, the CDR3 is TGTGCCAGCAGCCCCCTAGCGGGGAGCGTCTACAATGAGCAGTTCTTC. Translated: CASSPLAGSVYNEQFF.

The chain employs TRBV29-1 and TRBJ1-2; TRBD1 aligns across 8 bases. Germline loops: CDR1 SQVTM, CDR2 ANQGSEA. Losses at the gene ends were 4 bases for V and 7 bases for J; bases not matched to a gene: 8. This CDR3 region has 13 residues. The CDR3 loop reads CSVVDRAFAGYTF. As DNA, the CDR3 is TGCAGCGTTGTGGACAGGGCGTTTGCTGGCTACACCTTC.

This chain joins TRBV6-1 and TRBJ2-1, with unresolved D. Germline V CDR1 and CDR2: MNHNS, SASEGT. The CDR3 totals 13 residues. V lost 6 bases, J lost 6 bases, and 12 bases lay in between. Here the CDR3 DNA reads TGTGCCAGCAGGGTCATAGTTTCCAATGAGCAGTTCTTC. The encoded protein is CASRVIVSNEQFF.

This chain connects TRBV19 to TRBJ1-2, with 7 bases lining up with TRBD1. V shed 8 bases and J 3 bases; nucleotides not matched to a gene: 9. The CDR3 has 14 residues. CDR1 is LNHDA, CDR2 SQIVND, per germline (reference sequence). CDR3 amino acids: CASSHRGPYYGYTF. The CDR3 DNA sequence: TGTGCCAGTTCCCACAGGGGTCCCTACTATGGCTACACCTTC.

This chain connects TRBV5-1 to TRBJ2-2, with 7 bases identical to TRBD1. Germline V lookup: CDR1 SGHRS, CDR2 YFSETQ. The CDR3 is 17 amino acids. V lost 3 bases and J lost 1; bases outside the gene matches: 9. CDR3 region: CASSSKQGQRNTGELFF. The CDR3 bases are TGCGCCAGCAGCTCGAAACAGGGACAGAGGAACACCGGGGAGCTGTTTTTT. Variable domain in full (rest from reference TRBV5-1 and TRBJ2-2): KAGVTQTPRYLIKTRGQQVTLSCSPISGHRSVSWYQQTPGQGLQFLFEYFSETQRNKGNFPGRFSGRQFSNSRSEMNVSTLELGDSALYLCASSSKQGQRNTGELFFGEGSRLTVL.

The CDR3 nucleotides are TGTGCCAGTAGGGCGGGGACAGCGAGCAATCAGCCCCAGCATTTT. Translating it yields CASRAGTASNQPQHF. The genes are TRBV19 and TRBJ1-5; 7 bases are a match to TRBD1. Germline V lookup: CDR1 LNHDA, CDR2 SQIVND (reference sequence). This CDR3 contains 15 residues. V dropped 6 bases and J dropped 1; count of bases not matched to a gene: 6.

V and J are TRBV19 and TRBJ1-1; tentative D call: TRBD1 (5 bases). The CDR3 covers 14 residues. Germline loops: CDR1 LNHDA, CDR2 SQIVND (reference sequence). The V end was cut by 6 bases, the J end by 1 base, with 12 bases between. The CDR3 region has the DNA TGTGCCAGTAGGGACGGGACGACGAACACTGAAGCTTTCTTT. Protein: CASRDGTTNTEAFF.

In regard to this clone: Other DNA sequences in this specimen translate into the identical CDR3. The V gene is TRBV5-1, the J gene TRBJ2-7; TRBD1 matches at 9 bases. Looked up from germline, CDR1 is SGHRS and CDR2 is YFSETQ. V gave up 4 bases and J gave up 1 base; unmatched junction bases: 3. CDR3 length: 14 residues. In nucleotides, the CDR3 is TGCGCCAGCAGCCCGACAGGGGGATCCTACGAGCAGTACTTC. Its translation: CASSPTGGSYEQYF.

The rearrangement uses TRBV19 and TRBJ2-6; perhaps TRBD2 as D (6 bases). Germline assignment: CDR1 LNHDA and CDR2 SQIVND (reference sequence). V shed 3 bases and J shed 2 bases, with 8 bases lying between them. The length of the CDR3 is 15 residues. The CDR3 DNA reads TGTGCCAGTAGTATGGAGGGCCCTGGGGCCAACGTCCTGACTTTC. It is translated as CASSMEGPGANVLTF.

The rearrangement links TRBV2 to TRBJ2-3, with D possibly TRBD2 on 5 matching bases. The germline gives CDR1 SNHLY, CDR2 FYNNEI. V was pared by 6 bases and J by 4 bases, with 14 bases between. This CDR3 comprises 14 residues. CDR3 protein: CASRFLAGPDTQYF. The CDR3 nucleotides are TGTGCCAGCAGGTTTTTGGCGGGCCCAGATACGCAGTATTTT.

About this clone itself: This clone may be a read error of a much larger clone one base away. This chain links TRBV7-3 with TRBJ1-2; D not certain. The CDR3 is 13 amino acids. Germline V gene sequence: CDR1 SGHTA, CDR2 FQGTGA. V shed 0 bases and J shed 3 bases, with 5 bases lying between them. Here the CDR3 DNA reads TGTGCCAGCAGCTTAACGGTGGACTATGGCTACACCTTC. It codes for CASSLTVDYGYTF.

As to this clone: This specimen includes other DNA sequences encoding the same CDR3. The CDR3 reads CASSLGASTDTQYF. CDR3 coding DNA: TGCGCCAGCAGCTTGGGGGCAAGCACAGATACGCAGTATTTT. J is TRBJ2-3 and V is TRBV5-1; D is undetermined. The CDR3 extends over 14 amino acids. V was clipped by 0 bases and J by 0 bases, with 5 bases between them. The germline V gene has CDR1 SGHRS and CDR2 YFSETQ.

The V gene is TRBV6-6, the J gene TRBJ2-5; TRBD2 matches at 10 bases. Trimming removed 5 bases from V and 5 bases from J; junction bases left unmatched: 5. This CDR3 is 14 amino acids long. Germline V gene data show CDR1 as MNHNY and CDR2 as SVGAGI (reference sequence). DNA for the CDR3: TGTGCCAGCAGTGACAGAGCGGGGGGGGAGACCCAGTACTTC. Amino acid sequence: CASSDRAGGETQYF.

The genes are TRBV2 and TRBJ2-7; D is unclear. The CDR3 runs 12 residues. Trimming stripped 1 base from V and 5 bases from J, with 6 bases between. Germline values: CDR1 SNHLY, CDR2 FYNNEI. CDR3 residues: CASSEGGNEQYF. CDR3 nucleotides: TGTGCCAGCAGTGAAGGGGGAAACGAGCAGTACTTC. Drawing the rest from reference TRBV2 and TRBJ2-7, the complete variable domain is EPEVTQTPSHQVTQMGQEVILRCVPISNHLYFYWYRQILGQKVEFLVSFYNNEISEKSEIFDDQFSVERPDGSNFTLKIRSTKLEDSAMYFCASSEGGNEQYFGPGTRLTVT.

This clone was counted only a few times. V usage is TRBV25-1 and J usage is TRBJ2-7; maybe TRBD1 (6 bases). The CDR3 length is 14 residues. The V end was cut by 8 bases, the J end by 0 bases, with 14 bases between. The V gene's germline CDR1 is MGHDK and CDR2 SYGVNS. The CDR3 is CASGGQLSSYEQYF. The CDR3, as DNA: TGTGCCAGCGGTGGACAGTTGAGCTCCTACGAGCAGTACTTC.

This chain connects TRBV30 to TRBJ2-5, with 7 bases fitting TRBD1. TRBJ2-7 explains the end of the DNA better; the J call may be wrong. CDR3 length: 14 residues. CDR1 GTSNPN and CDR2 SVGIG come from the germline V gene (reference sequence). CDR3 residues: CAWSKDRYSYEQYF. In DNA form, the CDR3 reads TGTGCCTGGAGTAAGGACAGGTACTCCTACGAGCAGTACTTC.

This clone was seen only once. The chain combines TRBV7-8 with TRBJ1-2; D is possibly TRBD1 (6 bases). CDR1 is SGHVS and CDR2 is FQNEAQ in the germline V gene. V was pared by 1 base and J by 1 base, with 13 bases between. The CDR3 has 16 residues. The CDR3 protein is CASSLVGGAYNYGYTF. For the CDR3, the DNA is TGTGCCAGCAGCTTAGTTGGGGGGGCTTATAACTATGGCTACACCTTC.